Listed below are T cell receptor beta chains from one sample, sequenced in a study of blood T cell repertoires in COVID-19. Using immunoSEQ multiplex PCR, the repertoire was profiled, and TCRdb retains in-frame clones only, with some absent. The sample consists of around 70,000 clones, around four fifths of them appearing once. The sample was peripheral blood. These receptors all stem from a woman aged 45-65 years with acute or convalescent COVID-19. Each CDR3 is given without its conserved first and last residue.

J gene | V gene | CDR3 length | CDR3 protein
TRBJ2-2 | TRBV15 | 15 | ATSRSKGGFATGELF
TRBJ1-2 | TRBV28 | 11 | ASRSGQFYGYT
TRBJ2-7 | TRBV5-1 | 13 | ASKPSGTVTYEQY
TRBJ2-7 | TRBV27 | 15 | ASSLPTGTGGSYEQY
TRBJ1-3 | TRBV5-1 | 14 | ASSLSITDSGNTIY
TRBJ2-1 | TRBV29-1 | 11 | SALTGAYNEQF
TRBJ1-2 | TRBV4-2 | 10 | ASSQVQGGYT
TRBJ2-1 | TRBV28 | 12 | ASRGTSGSYEQF
TRBJ1-3 | TRBV7-9 | 14 | ASSLALGISGNTIY
TRBJ1-1 | TRBV5-1 | 13 | ASSFDRPMNTEAF
TRBJ2-1 | TRBV13 | 16 | ASRLRGGLPSSYNEQF
TRBJ2-7 | TRBV15 | 11 | ATSRTEFYEQY
TRBJ2-1 | TRBV5-4 | 14 | ASSFSLAGGGNEQF